This T cell receptor beta chain appears in the sequencing data of a study of cytomegalovirus exposure and HLA in healthy donors. The PCR had 60 Vbeta and 13 Jbeta primers. Sequencing was performed with immunoSEQ multiplex PCR; in TCRdb, only in-frame clones are kept and a portion is missing. The repertoire holds approximately 140,000 clones, with roughly four fifths as singletons. The CDR3 has 15 residues. The germline gives CDR1 LNHDA, CDR2 SQIVND (reference sequence). Trimming took 1 base from V and 4 from J; bases not matched to a gene: 3. The J gene is TRBJ2-7, the V gene TRBV19; 11 bases are a match to TRBD1. The sequencing input was PBMCs. The receptor's source is a woman between 40 and 50 years old in good health and CMV-seronegative. This CDR3 is CASSIGGTGGYEQYF. The CDR3 nucleotides read TGTGCCAGTAGTATAGGCGGGACAGGGGGATACGAGCAGTACTTC.